A single sample is the source of the 19 T cell receptor beta chains below, sequenced in a study of control samples from healthy donors and cancer patients (dated by TCRdb to the early 2020s). Receptor libraries were prepared by the immunoSEQ multiplex PCR assay. TCRdb's version of the immuneACCESS table is confined to in-frame rearrangements and falls short of the full clone set. An unresolved V gene accounts for under half of the shortfall where checked; the remainder is of unknown origin. Across this sample there are about 130,000 clones, with about 90% seen only once. 1.5% to 2% of the sample goes to the ten largest clones. The specimen was blood. The receptors were sampled from a man between 18 and 35 years old in good health.

CDR3 sequence: CASSLYREGNTIYF. The CDR3 DNA is TGTGCCAGCAGTTTATACAGGGAGGGGAACACCATATATTTT. The gene calls are TRBV28 and TRBJ1-3, with D possibly TRBD1 on 6 matching bases. The CDR3 has 14 amino acids. Germline assignment: CDR1 MDHEN and CDR2 SYDVKM. Between the trimmed V and J ends, which lost 1 base and 7 bases, there was a span of 11 bases.

The rearrangement links TRBV6-5 to TRBJ1-1, with TRBD1 as a possible D gene (5 bases). The CDR3 has 16 amino acids. Trimming removed 4 bases at V and 1 base at J, with 16 bases between. Germline V gene lookup returns CDR1 MNHEY and CDR2 SVGAGI. CDR3 coding DNA: TGTGCCAGCAGTTCCCGAGGGGTCCAGCGGAACACTGAAGCTTTCTTT. Protein: CASSSRGVQRNTEAFF.

V gene TRBV5-1 combines with J gene TRBJ2-2, with D possibly TRBD1 on 6 matching bases. The germline V and J ends were trimmed by 3 bases and 2 bases, with 14 bases remaining between them. The length of the CDR3 is 16 residues. Germline V lookup: CDR1 SGHRS, CDR2 YFSETQ. CDR3 DNA: TGCGCCAGCAGCTCCCCGAGACAGGCTAACACCGGGGAGCTGTTTTTT. Its protein is CASSSPRQANTGELFF.

The rearrangement joins TRBV7-9 to TRBJ2-6, with a tentative D call TRBD1 (5 bases). The germline V and J ends were trimmed by 3 bases and 0 bases, with 12 bases remaining between them. The CDR3 contains 17 residues. Per the germline V gene, CDR1 is SEHNR and CDR2 is FQNEAQ (reference sequence). CDR3 sequence: CASSFRTPRSGANVLTF. DNA of the CDR3: TGTGCCAGCAGCTTCCGGACACCCCGCTCTGGGGCCAACGTCCTGACTTTC.

This chain uses TRBV29-1 with TRBJ1-1; weak D call: TRBD1 (6 bases). The germline CDR1 and CDR2 sequences are SQVTM and ANQGSEA. V gave up 5 bases and J gave up 9 bases, with 16 bases separating them. This CDR3 spans 12 amino acids. As DNA, the CDR3 is TGCAGCGTTACCACAGGGCTCAACAAAGCTTTCTTT. This codes for CSVTTGLNKAFF.

This chain links TRBV10-3 with TRBJ1-2; unclear D gene. Germline lookup yields CDR1 ENHRY and CDR2 SYGVKD. Between the trimmed V and J ends, which lost 3 bases and 4 bases, there was a span of 18 bases. This CDR3 contains 16 residues. CDR3 amino acids: CAISDPRTGESYGYTF. The DNA for the CDR3 is TGTGCCATCAGTGACCCCCGGACTGGAGAAAGCTATGGCTACACCTTC.

The chain combines TRBV5-1 with TRBJ1-1, with a tentative D call TRBD1 (6 bases). V was clipped by 1 base and J by 4 bases, with 8 bases between them. The CDR3 sequence is 13 residues long. Germline CDR1 reads SGHRS; CDR2 reads YFSETQ. In DNA form, the CDR3 reads TGCGCCAGCAGCTTGTACAGGGTCACTGAAGCTTTCTTT. It yields the protein CASSLYRVTEAFF.

The V and J genes are TRBV5-1 and TRBJ2-3; D call uncertain. The CDR3 has 16 residues. CDR1 is SGHRS and CDR2 is YFSETQ in the germline V gene. V lost 2 bases to trimming and J lost 2 bases, with 15 bases between them. CDR3 amino acids: CASSLRRWANTDTQYF. Written as DNA, the CDR3 is TGCGCCAGCAGCTTAAGGAGATGGGCCAACACAGATACGCAGTATTTT.

The rearrangement joins TRBV10-1 to TRBJ2-3, with 12 positions matching TRBD2. V lost 6 bases, J lost 2 bases, and 6 bases stayed unmatched. The length of the CDR3 is 16 residues. The germline V gene has CDR1 WNHNN and CDR2 SYGVQD (reference sequence). For the CDR3, the DNA is TGCGCCAGCAGCTGGACTAGCGGGATGGCCACAGATACGCAGTATTTT. Translated: CASSWTSGMATDTQYF.

The gene calls are TRBV19 and TRBJ1-5; D possibly corresponds to TRBD1 (6 bases). The CDR3 runs 17 residues. V was clipped by 5 bases and J by 9 bases, with 26 bases between them. Germline V gene sequence: CDR1 LNHDA, CDR2 SQIVND (reference sequence). CDR3 residues: CASSAQGRDNNELPQHF. DNA of the CDR3: TGTGCCAGTAGTGCCCAGGGCCGGGACAATAACGAGCTGCCCCAGCATTTT.

The V and J genes are TRBV6-2 or TRBV6-3 and TRBJ1-6; 8 positions match TRBD1. From germline, CDR1 is MNHEY and CDR2 SVGEGT. The CDR3 extends over 15 amino acids. The V gene end was trimmed by 6 bases and the J gene end by 9 bases; junction bases not matched to a gene: 10. This CDR3 reads CASSLRDRKGSPLHF. The CDR3 bases are TGTGCCAGCAGCCTCCGGGACAGGAAGGGTTCACCCCTCCACTTT.

The chain joins TRBV4-1 to TRBJ2-7, with D possibly TRBD1 on 6 matching bases. Trimming shortened V by 1 base and J by 6 bases, and 16 bases separated the two germline ends. The CDR3 consists of 15 residues. Germline CDR1 and CDR2: MGHRA and YSYEKL. In DNA, the CDR3 is TGCGCCAGCAGCCAAGGAGTTAGCAGGGGATTCGAGCAGTACTTC. Amino acid sequence: CASSQGVSRGFEQYF.

The CDR3 region is CASAKLGGWPGELFF. The DNA of the CDR3 is TGTGCCAGTGCGAAATTGGGGGGGTGGCCCGGGGAGCTGTTTTTT. This sequence joins TRBV19 and TRBJ2-2; 7 nucleotides align to TRBD2. This CDR3 spans 15 amino acids. V shed 8 bases and J 6 bases; nucleotides not matched to a gene: 12. Per germline, CDR1 LNHDA and CDR2 SQIVND (reference sequence).

The chain employs TRBV19 and TRBJ1-3; no definite D call. V lost 7 bases and J lost 2, with 6 bases in between. Germline V CDR1 and CDR2: LNHDA, SQIVND (reference sequence). The CDR3 sequence is 12 residues long. The CDR3 reads CASTDTGNTIYF. The CDR3 DNA sequence: TGTGCCAGTACCGACACTGGAAACACCATATATTTT.

The gene calls are TRBV7-3 and TRBJ2-7; a possible D gene is TRBD1 (5 bases). CDR1 SGHTA and CDR2 FQGTGA come from the germline V gene. The CDR3 runs 16 residues. Trimming cost V 2 bases and J 0 bases, with 14 bases left between them. Here the CDR3 DNA reads TGTGCCAGCAGCTTAGTTGGGGCCCCAAGCTCCTACGAGCAGTACTTC. Translation: CASSLVGAPSSYEQYF.

The chain uses TRBV28 and TRBJ1-1; TRBD1 aligns across 9 bases. The CDR3 extends over 15 amino acids. CDR1 and CDR2 (germline): MDHEN, SYDVKM. V was pared by 5 bases and J by 4 bases, with 8 bases of the junction left unmatched. CDR3 residues: CASSRDGTGTTEAFF. Written as DNA, the CDR3 is TGTGCCAGCAGTCGGGACGGGACAGGGACCACTGAAGCTTTCTTT.

This clone has a single count. The rearrangement links TRBV6-2 or TRBV6-3 to TRBJ1-5; unclear D gene. The CDR3 contains 15 residues. The V gene lost 1 base and the J gene lost 7 bases, with 14 bases spanning the gap. CDR1 MNHEY and CDR2 SVGEGT come from the germline V gene. CDR3: CASSYFSGGGQPQHF. The CDR3 nucleotides read TGTGCCAGCAGTTACTTTTCGGGAGGAGGGCAGCCCCAGCATTTT.

This clone was recorded once. This chain connects TRBV4-3 to TRBJ2-3; the match to TRBD1 covers 7 bases. V trimming: 6 bases; J trimming: 2 bases; junction bases outside the gene matches: 5. This CDR3 region has 14 residues. Germline V lookup: CDR1 LGHNA, CDR2 YSLEER. CDR3 nucleotide sequence: TGCGCCAGCAGAAGGGACAGCCCCACAGATACGCAGTATTTT. Its translation is CASRRDSPTDTQYF.

J is TRBJ2-3 and V is TRBV19, with D tentatively TRBD1 or TRBD2 (6 bases each). The germline V gene encodes CDR1 LNHDA and CDR2 SQIVND (reference sequence). CDR3 length: 14 amino acids. The V end lost 8 bases, the J end lost 4 bases, and 16 bases lay between the germline ends. CDR3 DNA: TGTGCCAGTGGAAATGGGGGGCTTGCAGATACGCAGTATTTT. It encodes CASGNGGLADTQYF.